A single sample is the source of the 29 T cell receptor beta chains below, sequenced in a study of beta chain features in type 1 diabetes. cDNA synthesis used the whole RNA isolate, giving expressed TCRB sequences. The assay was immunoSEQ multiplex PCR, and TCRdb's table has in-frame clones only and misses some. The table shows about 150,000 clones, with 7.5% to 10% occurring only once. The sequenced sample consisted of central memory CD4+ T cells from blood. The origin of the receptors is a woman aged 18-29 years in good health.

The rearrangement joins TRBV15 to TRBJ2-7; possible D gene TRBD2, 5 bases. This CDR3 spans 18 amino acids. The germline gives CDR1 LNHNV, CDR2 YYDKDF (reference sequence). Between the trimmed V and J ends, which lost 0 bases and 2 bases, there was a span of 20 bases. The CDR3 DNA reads TGTGCCACCAGCAGAGAGAAGGCCGATCACCCCGGGACCTACGAGCAGTACTTC. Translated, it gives CATSREKADHPGTYEQYF.

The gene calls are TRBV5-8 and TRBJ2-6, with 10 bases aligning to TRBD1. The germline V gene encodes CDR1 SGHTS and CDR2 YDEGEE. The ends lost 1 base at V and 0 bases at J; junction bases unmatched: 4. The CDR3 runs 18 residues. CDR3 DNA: TGTGCCAGCAGCTTGTTTCGGACAGGGGGCTCTGGGGCCAACGTCCTGACTTTC. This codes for CASSLFRTGGSGANVLTF.

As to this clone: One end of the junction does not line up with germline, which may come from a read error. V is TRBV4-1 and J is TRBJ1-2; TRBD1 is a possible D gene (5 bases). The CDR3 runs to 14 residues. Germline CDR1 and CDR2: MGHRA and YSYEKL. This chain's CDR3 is CASTQAQGAGGYTF. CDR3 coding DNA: TGCGCCAGCACCCAAGCTCAAGGGGCAGGTGGCTACACCTTC.

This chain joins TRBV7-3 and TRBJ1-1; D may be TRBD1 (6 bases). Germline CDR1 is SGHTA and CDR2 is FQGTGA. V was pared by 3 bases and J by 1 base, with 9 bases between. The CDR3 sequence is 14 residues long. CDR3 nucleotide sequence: TGTGCCAGCAGCTTTCAGGGGCCGAACACTGAAGCTTTCTTT. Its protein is CASSFQGPNTEAFF.

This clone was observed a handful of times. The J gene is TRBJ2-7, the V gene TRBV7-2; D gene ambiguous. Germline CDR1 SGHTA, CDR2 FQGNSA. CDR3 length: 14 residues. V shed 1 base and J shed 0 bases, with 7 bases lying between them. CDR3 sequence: CASSLGAASYEQYF. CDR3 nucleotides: TGTGCCAGCAGCTTAGGCGCGGCCTCCTACGAGCAGTACTTC. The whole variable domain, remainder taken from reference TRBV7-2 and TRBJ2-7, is GAGVSQSPSNKVTEKGKDVELRCDPISGHTALYWYRQSLGQGLEFLIYFQGNSAPDKSGLPSDRFSAERTGGSVSTLTIQRTQQEDSAVYLCASSLGAASYEQYFGPGTRLTVT.

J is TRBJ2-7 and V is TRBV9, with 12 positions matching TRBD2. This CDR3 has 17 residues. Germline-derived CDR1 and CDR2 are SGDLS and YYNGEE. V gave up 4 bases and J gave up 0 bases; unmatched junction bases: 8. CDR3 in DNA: TGTGCCAGCAGCACTGGACTAGCGGGGTCGAGCTCCTACGAGCAGTACTTC. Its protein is CASSTGLAGSSSYEQYF.

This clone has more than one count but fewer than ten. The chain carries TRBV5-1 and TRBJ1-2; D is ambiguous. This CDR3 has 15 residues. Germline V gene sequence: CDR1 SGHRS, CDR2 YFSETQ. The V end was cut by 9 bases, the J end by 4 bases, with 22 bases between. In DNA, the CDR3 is TGCGCCATCTCACCCGGAGAGACCCTGCTCTATGGCTACACCTTC. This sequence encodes CAISPGETLLYGYTF. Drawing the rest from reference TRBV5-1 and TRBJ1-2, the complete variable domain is KAGVTQTPRYLIKTRGQQVTLSCSPISGHRSVSWYQQTPGQGLQFLFEYFSETQRNKGNFPGRFSGRQFSNSRSEMNVSTLELGDSALYLCAISPGETLLYGYTFGSGTRLTVV.

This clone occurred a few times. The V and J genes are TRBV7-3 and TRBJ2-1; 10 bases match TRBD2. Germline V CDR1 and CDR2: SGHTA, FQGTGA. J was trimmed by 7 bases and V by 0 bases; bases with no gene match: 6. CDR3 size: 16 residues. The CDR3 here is CASSLTSGAGGNEQFF. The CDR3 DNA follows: TGTGCCAGCAGCTTAACGAGCGGAGCGGGGGGGAATGAGCAGTTCTTC. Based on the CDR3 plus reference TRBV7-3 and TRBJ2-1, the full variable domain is GAGVSQTPSNKVTEKGKYVELRCDPISGHTALYWYRQSLGQGPEFLIYFQGTGAADDSGLPNDRFFAVRPEGSVSTLKIQRTERGDSAVYLCASSLTSGAGGNEQFFGPGTRLTVL.

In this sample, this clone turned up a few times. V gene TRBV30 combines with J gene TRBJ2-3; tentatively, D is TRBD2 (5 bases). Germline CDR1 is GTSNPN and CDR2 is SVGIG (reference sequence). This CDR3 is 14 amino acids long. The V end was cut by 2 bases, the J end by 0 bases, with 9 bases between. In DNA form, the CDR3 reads TGTGCCTGGAGTCGGGGAGCTAGCACAGATACGCAGTATTTT. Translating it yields CAWSRGASTDTQYF.

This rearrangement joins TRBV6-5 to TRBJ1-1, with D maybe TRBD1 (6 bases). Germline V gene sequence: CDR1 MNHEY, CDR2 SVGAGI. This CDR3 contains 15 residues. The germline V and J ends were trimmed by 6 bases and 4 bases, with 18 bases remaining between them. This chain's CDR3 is CASRLGGRGGTEAFF. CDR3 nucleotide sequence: TGTGCCAGCAGACTGGGCGGTAGGGGGGGCACTGAAGCTTTCTTT.

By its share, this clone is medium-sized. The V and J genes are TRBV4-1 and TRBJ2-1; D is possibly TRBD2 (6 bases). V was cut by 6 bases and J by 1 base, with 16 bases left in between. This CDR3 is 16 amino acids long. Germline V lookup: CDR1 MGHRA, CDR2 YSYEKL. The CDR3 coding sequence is TGCGCCAGCAGAGGAGGGTTTATAGGATCCTACAATGAGCAGTTCTTC. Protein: CASRGGFIGSYNEQFF.

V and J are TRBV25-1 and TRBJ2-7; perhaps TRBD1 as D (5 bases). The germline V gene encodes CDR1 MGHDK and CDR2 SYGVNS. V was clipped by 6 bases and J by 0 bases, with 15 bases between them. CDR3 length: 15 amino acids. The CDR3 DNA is TGTGCCAGCAGCGGGCTGACAGCCAGCTCCTACGAGCAGTACTTC. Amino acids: CASSGLTASSYEQYF.

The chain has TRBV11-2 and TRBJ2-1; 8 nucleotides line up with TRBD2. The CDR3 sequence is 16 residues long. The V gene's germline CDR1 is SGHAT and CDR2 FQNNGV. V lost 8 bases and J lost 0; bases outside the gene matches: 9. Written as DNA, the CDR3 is TGTGCCAGCTTAGGGTTAGCGGGGAGCTCCTACAATGAGCAGTTCTTC. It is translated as CASLGLAGSSYNEQFF.

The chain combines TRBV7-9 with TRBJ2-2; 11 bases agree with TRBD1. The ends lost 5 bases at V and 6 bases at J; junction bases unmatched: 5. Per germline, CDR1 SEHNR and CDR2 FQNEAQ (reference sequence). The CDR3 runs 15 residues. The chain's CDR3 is CASSRTGGAAGELFF. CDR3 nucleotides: TGTGCCAGCAGCAGGACAGGGGGCGCAGCCGGGGAGCTGTTTTTT.

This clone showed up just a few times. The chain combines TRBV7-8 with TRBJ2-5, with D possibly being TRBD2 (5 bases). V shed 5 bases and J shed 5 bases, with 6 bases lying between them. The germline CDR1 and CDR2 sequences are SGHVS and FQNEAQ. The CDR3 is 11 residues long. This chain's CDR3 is CASSRDETQYF. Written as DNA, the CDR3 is TGTGCCAGCAGCCGGGATGAGACCCAGTACTTC.

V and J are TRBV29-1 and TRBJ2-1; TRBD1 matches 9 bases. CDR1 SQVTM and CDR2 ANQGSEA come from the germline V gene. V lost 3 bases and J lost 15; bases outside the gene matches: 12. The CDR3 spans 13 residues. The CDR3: CSVDDGTGLKPFF. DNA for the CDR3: TGCAGCGTTGACGATGGGACAGGGTTGAAGCCGTTCTTC.

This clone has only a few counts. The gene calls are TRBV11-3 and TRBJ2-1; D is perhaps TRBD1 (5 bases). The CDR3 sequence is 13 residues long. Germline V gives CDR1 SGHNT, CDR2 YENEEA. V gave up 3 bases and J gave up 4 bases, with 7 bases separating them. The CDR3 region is CASSLGQYNEQFF. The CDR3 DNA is TGTGCCAGCAGCTTGGGGCAGTACAATGAGCAGTTCTTC.

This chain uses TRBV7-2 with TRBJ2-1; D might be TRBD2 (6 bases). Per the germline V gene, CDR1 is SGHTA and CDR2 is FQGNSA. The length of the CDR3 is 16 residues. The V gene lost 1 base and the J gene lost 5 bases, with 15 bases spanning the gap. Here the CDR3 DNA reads TGTGCCAGCAGCTTAGTACCGGGTGGGGGGAACAATGAGCAGTTCTTC. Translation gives CASSLVPGGGNNEQFF.

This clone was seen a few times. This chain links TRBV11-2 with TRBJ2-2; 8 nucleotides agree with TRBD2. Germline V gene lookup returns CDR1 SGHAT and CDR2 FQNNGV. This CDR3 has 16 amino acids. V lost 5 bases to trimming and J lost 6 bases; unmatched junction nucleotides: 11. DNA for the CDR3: TGTGCCAGCAGCCATGCCGGGACTAGGGGGGCCGGGGAGCTGTTTTTT. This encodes CASSHAGTRGAGELFF.

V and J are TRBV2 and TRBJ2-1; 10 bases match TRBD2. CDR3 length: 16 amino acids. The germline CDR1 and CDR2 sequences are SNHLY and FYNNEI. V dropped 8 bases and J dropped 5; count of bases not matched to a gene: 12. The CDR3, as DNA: TGTGCCAGCGGGTCTAGGACTAGCGGCGTTAACAATGAGCAGTTCTTC. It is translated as CASGSRTSGVNNEQFF.

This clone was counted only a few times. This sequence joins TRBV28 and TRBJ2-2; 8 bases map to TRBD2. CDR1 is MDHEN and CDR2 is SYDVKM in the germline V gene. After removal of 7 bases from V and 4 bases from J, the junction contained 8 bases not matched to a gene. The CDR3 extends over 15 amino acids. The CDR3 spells CASNSRTSGTGELFF. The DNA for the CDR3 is TGTGCCAGCAATAGCCGAACTAGCGGCACCGGGGAGCTGTTTTTT. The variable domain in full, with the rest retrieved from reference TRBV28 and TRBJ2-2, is DVKVTQSSRYLVKRTGEKVFLECVQDMDHENMFWYRQDPGLGLRLIYFSYDVKMKEKGDIPEGYSVSREKKERFSLILESASTNQTSMYLCASNSRTSGTGELFFGEGSRLTVL.

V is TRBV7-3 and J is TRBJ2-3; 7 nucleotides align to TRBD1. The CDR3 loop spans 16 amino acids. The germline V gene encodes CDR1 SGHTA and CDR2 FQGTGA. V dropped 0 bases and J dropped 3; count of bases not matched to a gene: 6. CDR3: CASSLTGGRGTDTQYF. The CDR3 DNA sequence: TGTGCCAGCAGCTTAACTGGTGGCAGGGGGACAGATACGCAGTATTTT.

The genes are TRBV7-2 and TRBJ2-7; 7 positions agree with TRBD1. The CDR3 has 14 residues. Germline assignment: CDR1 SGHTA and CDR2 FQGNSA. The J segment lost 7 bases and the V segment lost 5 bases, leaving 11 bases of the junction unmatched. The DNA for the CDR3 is TGTGCCAGCAGCCAAGGACAGGCCGAGGGGGAGCAGTACTTC. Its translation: CASSQGQAEGEQYF. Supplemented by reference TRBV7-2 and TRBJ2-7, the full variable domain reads GAGVSQSPSNKVTEKGKDVELRCDPISGHTALYWYRQSLGQGLEFLIYFQGNSAPDKSGLPSDRFSAERTGGSVSTLTIQRTQQEDSAVYLCASSQGQAEGEQYFGPGTRLTVT.

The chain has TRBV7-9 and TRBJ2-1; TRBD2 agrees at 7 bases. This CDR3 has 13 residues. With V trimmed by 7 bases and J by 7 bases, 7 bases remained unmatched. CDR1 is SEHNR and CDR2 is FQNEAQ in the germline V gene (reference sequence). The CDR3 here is CASNGGRTNEQFF. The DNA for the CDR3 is TGTGCCAGCAACGGCGGGAGAACTAATGAGCAGTTCTTC.

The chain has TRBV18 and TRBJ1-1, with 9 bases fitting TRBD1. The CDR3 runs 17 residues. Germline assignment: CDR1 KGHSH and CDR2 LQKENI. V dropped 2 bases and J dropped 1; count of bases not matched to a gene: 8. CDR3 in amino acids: CASSPGNTGGTNTEAFF. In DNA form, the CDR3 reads TGTGCCAGCTCACCAGGGAACACAGGGGGCACGAACACTGAAGCTTTCTTT.

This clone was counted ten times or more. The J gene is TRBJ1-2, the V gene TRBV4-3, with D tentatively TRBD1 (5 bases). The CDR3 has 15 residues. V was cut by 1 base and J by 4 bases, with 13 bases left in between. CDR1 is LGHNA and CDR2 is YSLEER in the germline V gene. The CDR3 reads CASSQVALGAYGYTF. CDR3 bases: TGCGCCAGCAGCCAAGTCGCCCTTGGGGCCTATGGCTACACCTTC.

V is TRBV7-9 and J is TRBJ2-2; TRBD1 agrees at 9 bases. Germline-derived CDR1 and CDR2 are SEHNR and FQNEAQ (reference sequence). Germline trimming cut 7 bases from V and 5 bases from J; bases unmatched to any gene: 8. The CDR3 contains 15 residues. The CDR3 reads CASITGGADTGELFF. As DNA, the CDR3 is TGTGCCAGCATCACAGGGGGCGCAGATACCGGGGAGCTGTTTTTT.

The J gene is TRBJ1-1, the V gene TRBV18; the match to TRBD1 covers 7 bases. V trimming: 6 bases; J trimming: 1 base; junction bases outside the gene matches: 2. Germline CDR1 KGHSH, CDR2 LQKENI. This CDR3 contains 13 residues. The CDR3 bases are TGTGCCAGCTCGGCAGGGGGGAACACTGAAGCTTTCTTT. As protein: CASSAGGNTEAFF.

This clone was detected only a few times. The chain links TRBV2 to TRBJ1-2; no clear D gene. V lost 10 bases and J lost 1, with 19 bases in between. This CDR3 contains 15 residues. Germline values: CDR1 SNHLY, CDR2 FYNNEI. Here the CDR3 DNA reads TGTGCCACAGTAGGCATGGCAGGTGGTAACTATGGCTACACCTTC. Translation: CATVGMAGGNYGYTF.